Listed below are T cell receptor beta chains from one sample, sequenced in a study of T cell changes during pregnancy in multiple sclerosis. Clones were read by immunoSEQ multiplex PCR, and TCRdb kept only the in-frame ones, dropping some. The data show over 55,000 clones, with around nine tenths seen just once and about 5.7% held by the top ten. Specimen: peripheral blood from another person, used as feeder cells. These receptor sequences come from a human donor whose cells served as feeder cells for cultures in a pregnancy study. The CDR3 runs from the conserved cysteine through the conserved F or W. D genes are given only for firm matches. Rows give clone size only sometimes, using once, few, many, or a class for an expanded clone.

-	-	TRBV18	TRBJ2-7	TGTGCCAGCTCAGAGGGGTATACAGGGATCCCCTACGAGCAGTACTTC	CASSEGYTGIPYEQYF
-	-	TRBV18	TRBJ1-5	TGTGCCAGCTCCGACGCTTGGGGCAATCAGCCCCAGCATTTT	CASSDAWGNQPQHF
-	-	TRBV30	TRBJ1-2	TGTGCCTGGAGGGTTGATTATGGCTACACCTTC	CAWRVDYGYTF
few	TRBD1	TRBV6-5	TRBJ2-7	TGTGCCAGCAGTCAGGGGGCCTACGAGCAGTACTTC	CASSQGAYEQYF
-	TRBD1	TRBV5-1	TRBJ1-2	TGCGCCAGCAGCAAAGGACAGGGCCATGGCTACACCTTC	CASSKGQGHGYTF
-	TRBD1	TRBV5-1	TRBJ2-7	TGCGCCAGCAGCGGAACAGGGGTGGGCTACGAGCAGTACTTC	CASSGTGVGYEQYF
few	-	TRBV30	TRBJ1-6	TGTGCCTGGAGTGTACTCGGGCGGGGGAATTCACCCCTCCACTTT	CAWSVLGRGNSPLHF
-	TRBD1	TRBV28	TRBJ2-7	TGTGCCAGCAGAAGACAGGGGGCCGCCGAGCAGTACTTC	CASRRQGAAEQYF
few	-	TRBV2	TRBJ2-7	TGTGCCATCACCAAGGGGATCTGGGACGAGCAGTACTTC	CAITKGIWDEQYF
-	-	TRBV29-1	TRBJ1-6	TGCAGCGTAGCCCGGGACCATAATTCACCCCTCCACTTT	CSVARDHNSPLHF
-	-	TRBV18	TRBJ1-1	TGTGCCAGCTCACCTGGGACCGTTGAAGCTTTCTTT	CASSPGTVEAFF
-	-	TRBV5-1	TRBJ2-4	TGCGCCAGCAGCCCTTCGTTAGCCAAAAACATTCAGTACTTC	CASSPSLAKNIQYF
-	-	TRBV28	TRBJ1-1	TGTGCCAGCAGTTTCGGACAGCCCCTCGGTGGCACTGAAGCTTTCTTT	CASSFGQPLGGTEAFF
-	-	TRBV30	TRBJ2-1	TGTGCCTGGAGTGGATGGCGGTACAATGAGCAGTTCTTC	CAWSGWRYNEQFF
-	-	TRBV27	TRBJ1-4	TGTGCCAGCAGTTTAGGAGGGGATGGAAAACTGTTTTTT	CASSLGGDGKLFF
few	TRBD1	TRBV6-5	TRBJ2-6	TGTGCCAGCAGGATGACAGGGTCTGGGGCCAACGTCCTGACTTTC	CASRMTGSGANVLTF
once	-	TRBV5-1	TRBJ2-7	TGCGCCAGCAGCTTGCAACCGGGCCAAGGGGCCTCCTACGAGCAGTACTTC	CASSLQPGQGASYEQYF
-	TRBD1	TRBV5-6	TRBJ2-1	TGTGCCAGCAGCAGGGGGCTTAGCTCCTACAATGAGCAGTTCTTC	CASSRGLSSYNEQFF
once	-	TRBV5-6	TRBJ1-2	TGTGCCAGCAGCACGATCCGGTTGGGCGCGTATGGCTACACCTTC	CASSTIRLGAYGYTF
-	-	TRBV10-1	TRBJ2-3	TGCGCCAGGTGGTCTAGTGGGGAGATGACGCAGTATTTT	CARWSSGEMTQYF
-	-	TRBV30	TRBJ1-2	TGTGCCTGGGAAGTAGGGAACTATGGCTACACCTTC	CAWEVGNYGYTF
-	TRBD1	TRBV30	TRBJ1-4	TGTGCCTGGACCCGGGACAGGGATTTTCGCGGGGGACTGTTTTTT	CAWTRDRDFRGGLFF
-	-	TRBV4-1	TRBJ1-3	TGCGCCAGCAGCCCCCAGGAGGGAGTCACTGGAAACACCATATATTTT	CASSPQEGVTGNTIYF
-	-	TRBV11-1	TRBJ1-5	TGTGCCAGCAGCCGAGACAGAAGCAATCAGCCCCAGCATTTT	CASSRDRSNQPQHF
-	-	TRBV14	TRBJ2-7	TGTGCCAGCAGCCAAGGGCAGGGGTTTAACGAGCAGTACTTC	CASSQGQGFNEQYF
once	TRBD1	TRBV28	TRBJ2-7	TGTGCCAGCAGTACCGGGACAGCATATTACTACGAGCAGTACTTC	CASSTGTAYYYEQYF
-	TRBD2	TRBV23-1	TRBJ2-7	TGCGCCAGCAGTCAATCAACAGCGGGAGGGCCTTACGAGCAGTACTTC	CASSQSTAGGPYEQYF